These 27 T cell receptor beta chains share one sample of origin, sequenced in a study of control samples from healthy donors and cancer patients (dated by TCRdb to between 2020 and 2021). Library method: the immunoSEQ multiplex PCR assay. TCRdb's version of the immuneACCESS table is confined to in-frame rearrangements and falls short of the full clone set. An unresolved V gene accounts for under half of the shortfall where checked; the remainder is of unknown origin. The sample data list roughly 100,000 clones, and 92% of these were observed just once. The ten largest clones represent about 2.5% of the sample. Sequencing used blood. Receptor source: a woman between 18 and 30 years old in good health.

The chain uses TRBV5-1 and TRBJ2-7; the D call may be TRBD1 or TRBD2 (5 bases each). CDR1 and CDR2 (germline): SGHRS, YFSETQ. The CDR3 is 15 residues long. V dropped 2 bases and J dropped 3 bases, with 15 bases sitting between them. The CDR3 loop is CASSLTGLANYEQYF. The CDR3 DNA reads TGCGCCAGCAGCTTAACGGGGCTAGCTAACTACGAGCAGTACTTC.

CDR3: CASSTPQGREAYEQYF. CDR3 nucleotides: TGCGCCAGCAGCACACCTCAGGGCAGGGAGGCCTACGAGCAGTACTTC. The gene calls are TRBV5-1 and TRBJ2-7; maybe TRBD2 (6 bases). The CDR3 has 16 residues. With 4 bases removed from V and 2 bases from J, the gap between germline ends came to 19 bases. Germline lookup yields CDR1 SGHRS and CDR2 YFSETQ.

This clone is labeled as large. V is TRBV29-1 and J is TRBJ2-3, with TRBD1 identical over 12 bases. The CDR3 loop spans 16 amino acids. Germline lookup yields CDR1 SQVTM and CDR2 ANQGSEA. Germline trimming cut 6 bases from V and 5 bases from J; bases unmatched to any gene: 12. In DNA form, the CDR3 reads TGCAGCGTCGTAAGGGGGACAGGGGGCGCGGAAGATACGCAGTATTTT. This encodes CSVVRGTGGAEDTQYF.

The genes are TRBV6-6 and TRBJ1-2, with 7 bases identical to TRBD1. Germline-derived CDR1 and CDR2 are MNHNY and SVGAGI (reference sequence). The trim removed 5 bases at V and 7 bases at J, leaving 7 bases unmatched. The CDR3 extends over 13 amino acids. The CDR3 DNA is TGTGCCAGCAGTCCACGACAGGGAAGTGGCTACACCTTC. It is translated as CASSPRQGSGYTF.

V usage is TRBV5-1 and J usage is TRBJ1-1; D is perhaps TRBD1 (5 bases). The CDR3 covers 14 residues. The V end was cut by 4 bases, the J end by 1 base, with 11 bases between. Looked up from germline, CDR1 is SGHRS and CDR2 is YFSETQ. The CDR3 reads CASSINTGNTEAFF. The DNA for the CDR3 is TGCGCCAGCAGCATTAATACAGGGAACACTGAAGCTTTCTTT. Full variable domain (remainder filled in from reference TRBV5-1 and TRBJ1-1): KAGVTQTPRYLIKTRGQQVTLSCSPISGHRSVSWYQQTPGQGLQFLFEYFSETQRNKGNFPGRFSGRQFSNSRSEMNVSTLELGDSALYLCASSINTGNTEAFFGQGTRLTVV.

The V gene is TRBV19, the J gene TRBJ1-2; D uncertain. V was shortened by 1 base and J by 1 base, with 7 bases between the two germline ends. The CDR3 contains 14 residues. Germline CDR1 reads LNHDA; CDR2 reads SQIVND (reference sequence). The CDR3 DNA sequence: TGTGCCAGTAGTATAGCCCGGGATAACTATGGCTACACCTTC. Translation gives CASSIARDNYGYTF. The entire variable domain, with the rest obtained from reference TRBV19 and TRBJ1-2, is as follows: DGGITQSPKYLFRKEGQNVTLSCEQNLNHDAMYWYRQDPGQGLRLIYYSQIVNDFQKGDIAEGYSVSREKKESFPLTVTSAQKNPTAFYLCASSIARDNYGYTFGSGTRLTVV.

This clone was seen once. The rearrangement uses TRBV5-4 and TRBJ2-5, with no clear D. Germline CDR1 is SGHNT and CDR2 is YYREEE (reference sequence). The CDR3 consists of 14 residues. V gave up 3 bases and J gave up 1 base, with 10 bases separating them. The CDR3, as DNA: TGTGCCAGCAGCTCGGCAAGTTCCCAAGAGACCCAGTACTTC. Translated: CASSSASSQETQYF.

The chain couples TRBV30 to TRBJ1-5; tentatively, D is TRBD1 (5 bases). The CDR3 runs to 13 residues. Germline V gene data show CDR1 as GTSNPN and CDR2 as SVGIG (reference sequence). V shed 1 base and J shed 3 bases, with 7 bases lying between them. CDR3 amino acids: CAWSGGDNQPQHF. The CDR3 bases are TGTGCCTGGAGTGGAGGGGACAATCAGCCCCAGCATTTT. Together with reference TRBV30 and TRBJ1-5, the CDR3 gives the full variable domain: SQTIHQWPATLVQPVGSPLSLECTVEGTSNPNLYWYRQAAGRGLQLLFYSVGIGQISSEVPQNLSASRPQDRQFILSSKKLLLSDSGFYLCAWSGGDNQPQHFGDGTRLSIL.

The CDR3 loop is CASSQGSYTYEQYF. The CDR3 region has the DNA TGCGCCAGCAGCCAAGGGTCTTATACCTACGAGCAGTACTTC. This rearrangement joins TRBV4-3 to TRBJ2-7; D gene uncertain. The V gene's germline CDR1 is LGHNA and CDR2 YSLEER. CDR3 size: 14 residues. Trimming left V 1 base short and J 2 bases short, with 9 bases between.

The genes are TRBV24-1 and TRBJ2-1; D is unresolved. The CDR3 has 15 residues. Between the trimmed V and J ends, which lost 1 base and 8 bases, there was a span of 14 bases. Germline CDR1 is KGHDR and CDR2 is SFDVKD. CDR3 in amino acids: CATSDFTTGAHEQFF. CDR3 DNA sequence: TGTGCCACCAGTGATTTCACGACGGGCGCGCATGAGCAGTTCTTC.

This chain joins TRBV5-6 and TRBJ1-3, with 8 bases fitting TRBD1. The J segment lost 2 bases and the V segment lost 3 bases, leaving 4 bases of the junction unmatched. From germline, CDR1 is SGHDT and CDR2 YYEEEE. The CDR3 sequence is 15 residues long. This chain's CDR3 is CASSSQTGAGNTIYF. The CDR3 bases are TGTGCCAGCAGCTCGCAGACAGGGGCTGGAAACACCATATATTTT.

The CDR3 sequence is CASSLSAGQGFYEQYF. CDR3 in DNA: TGTGCCAGCAGCTTAAGTGCGGGACAGGGTTTCTACGAGCAGTACTTC. The chain has TRBV7-9 and TRBJ2-7; 9 nucleotides match TRBD1. This CDR3 has 16 residues. The germline V gene has CDR1 SEHNR and CDR2 FQNEAQ (reference sequence). The trim removed 2 bases at V and 3 bases at J, leaving 8 bases unmatched.

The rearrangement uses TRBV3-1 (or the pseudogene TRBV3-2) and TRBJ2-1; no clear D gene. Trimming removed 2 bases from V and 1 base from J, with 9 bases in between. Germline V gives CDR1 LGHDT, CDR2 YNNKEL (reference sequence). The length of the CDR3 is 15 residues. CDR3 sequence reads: CASSQPGRSYNEQFF. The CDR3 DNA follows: TGTGCCAGCAGCCAACCGGGCCGTTCCTACAATGAGCAGTTCTTC.

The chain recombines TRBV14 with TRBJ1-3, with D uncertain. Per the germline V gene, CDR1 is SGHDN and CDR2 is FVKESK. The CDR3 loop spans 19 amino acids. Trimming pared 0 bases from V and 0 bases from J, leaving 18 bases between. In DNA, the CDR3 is TGTGCCAGCAGCCAAGATCTGGTCCCGGGTTTGAACTCTGGAAACACCATATATTTT. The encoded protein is CASSQDLVPGLNSGNTIYF.

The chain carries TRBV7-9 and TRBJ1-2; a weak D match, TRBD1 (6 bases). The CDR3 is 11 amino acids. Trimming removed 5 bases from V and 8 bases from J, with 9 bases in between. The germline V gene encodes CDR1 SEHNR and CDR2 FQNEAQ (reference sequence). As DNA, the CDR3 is TGTGCCAGCAGCCCGGACAGAGGCTACACCTTC. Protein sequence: CASSPDRGYTF. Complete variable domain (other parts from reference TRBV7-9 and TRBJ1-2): DTGVSQNPRHKITKRGQNVTFRCDPISEHNRLYWYRQTLGQGPEFLTYFQNEAQLEKSRLLSDRFSAERPKGSFSTLEIQRTEQGDSAMYLCASSPDRGYTFGSGTRLTVV.

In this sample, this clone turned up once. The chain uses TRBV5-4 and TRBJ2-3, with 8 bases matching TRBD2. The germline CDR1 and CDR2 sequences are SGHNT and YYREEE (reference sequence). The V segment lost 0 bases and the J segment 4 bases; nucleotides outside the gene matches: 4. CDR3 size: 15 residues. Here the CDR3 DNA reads TGTGCCAGCAGCTTGGCCGGGGGGGCGTCAGATACGCAGTATTTT. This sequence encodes CASSLAGGASDTQYF.

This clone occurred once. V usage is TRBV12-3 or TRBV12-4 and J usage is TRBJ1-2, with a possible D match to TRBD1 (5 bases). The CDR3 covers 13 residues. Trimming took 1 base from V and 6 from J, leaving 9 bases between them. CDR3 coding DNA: TGTGCCAGCAGTTTAGGGGCAGGGAATGGCTACACCTTC. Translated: CASSLGAGNGYTF.

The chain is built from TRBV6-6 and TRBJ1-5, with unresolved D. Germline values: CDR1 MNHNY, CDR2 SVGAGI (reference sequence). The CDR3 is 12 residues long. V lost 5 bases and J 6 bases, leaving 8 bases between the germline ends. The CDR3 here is CASSEGSQPQHF. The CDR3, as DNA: TGTGCCAGCAGTGAGGGTAGTCAGCCCCAGCATTTT.

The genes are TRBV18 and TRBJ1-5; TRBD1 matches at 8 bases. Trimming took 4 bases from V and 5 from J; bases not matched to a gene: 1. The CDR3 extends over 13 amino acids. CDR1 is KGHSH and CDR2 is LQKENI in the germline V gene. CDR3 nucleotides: TGTGCCAGCTCACAACAGGGGGATCAGCCCCAGCATTTT. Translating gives CASSQQGDQPQHF.

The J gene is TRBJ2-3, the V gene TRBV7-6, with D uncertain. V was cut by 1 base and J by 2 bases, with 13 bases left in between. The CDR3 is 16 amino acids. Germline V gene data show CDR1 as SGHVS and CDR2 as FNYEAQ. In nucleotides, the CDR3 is TGTGCCAGCAGCTTAGGGTCAGGCGGCGTCACAGATACGCAGTATTTT. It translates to CASSLGSGGVTDTQYF.

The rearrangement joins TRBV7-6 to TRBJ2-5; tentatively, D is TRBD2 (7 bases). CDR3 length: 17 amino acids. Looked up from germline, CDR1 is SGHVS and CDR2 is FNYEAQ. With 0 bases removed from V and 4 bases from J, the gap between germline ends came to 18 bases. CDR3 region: CASSLASPQGRAETQYF. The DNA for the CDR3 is TGTGCCAGCAGCTTAGCCTCGCCCCAGGGGAGGGCAGAGACCCAGTACTTC.

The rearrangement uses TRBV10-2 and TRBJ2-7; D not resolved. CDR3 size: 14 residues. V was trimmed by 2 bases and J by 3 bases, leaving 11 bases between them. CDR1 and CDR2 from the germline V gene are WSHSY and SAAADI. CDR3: CASSEMGTNYEQYF. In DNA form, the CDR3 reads TGCGCCAGCAGTGAGATGGGCACGAACTACGAGCAGTACTTC.

CDR3 residues: CASSYSSSLSNQPQHF. The DNA for the CDR3 is TGTGCCAGCAGTTACTCGAGCAGCCTTAGCAATCAGCCCCAGCATTTT. The chain links TRBV6-2 or TRBV6-3 to TRBJ1-5; the D is unclear. The CDR3 covers 16 residues. The V end lost 0 bases, the J end lost 0 bases, and 9 bases lay between the germline ends. Germline V lookup: CDR1 MNHEY, CDR2 SVGEGT.

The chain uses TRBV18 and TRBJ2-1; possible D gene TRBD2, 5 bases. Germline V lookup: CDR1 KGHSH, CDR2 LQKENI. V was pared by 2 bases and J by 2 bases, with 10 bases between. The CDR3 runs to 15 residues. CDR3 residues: CASSPNGLTYNEQFF. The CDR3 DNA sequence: TGTGCCAGCTCACCAAACGGACTTACCTACAATGAGCAGTTCTTC. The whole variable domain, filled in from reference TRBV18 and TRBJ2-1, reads NAGVMQNPRHLVRRRGQEARLRCSPMKGHSHVYWYRQLPEEGLKFMVYLQKENIIDESGMPKERFSAEFPKEGPSILRIQQVVRGDSAAYFCASSPNGLTYNEQFFGPGTRLTVL.

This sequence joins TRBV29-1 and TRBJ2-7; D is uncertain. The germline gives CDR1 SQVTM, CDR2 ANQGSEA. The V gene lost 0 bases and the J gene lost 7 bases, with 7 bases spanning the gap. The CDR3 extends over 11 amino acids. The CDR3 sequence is CSVEELGEQYF. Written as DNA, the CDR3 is TGCAGCGTTGAAGAATTAGGGGAGCAGTACTTC.

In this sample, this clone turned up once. The CDR3 region is CASSFYRDYGYTF. Here the CDR3 DNA reads TGTGCCAGCAGCTTTTACAGGGACTATGGCTACACCTTC. The chain carries TRBV7-2 and TRBJ1-2, with a possible D match to TRBD1 (6 bases). The germline V and J ends were trimmed by 3 bases and 3 bases, with 8 bases remaining between them. Germline assignment: CDR1 SGHTA and CDR2 FQGNSA. CDR3 length: 13 amino acids.

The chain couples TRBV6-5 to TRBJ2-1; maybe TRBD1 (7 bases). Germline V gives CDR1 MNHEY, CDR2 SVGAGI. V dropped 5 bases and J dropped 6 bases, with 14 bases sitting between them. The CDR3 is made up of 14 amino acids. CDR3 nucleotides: TGTGCCAGCAGTCTTCAGGGGGGTATCAATGAGCAGTTCTTC. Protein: CASSLQGGINEQFF.